Listed below are T cell receptor beta chains from one sample, sequenced in a study of blood T cell repertoires in COVID-19. Clones were read by immunoSEQ multiplex PCR, and TCRdb kept only the in-frame ones, dropping some. The repertoire holds over 85,000 clones, 85% seen once, with roughly 37% in the top ten. Sequenced: peripheral blood. Source of these receptors: a man older than 75 with acute or convalescent COVID-19. The CDR3 runs from the conserved cysteine through the conserved F or W. The D gene is left open where the match is weak. Clone size is not always given. Where it is, it says once, few, many or a class for expanded clones.

d_call,j_call,v_call,clone_size,cdr3_nt,cdr3_aa
-,TRBJ1-1,TRBV30,-,TGTGCCTGGAGTGGTCGGGACACTGAAGCTTTCTTT,CAWSGRDTEAFF
-,TRBJ2-7,TRBV2,once,TGTGCCAGCTTGGCGGGACCTATCTCCTACGAGCAGTACTTC,CASLAGPISYEQYF
TRBD2,TRBJ2-5,TRBV9,-,TGTGCCAGCAGCACCCCCAATGAAGCGGGGGAGACCCAGTACTTC,CASSTPNEAGETQYF
TRBD2,TRBJ2-4,TRBV30,-,TGTGCCTGGAGCGGGACTAGCGGGAGGAGAAACATTCAGTACTTC,CAWSGTSGRRNIQYF
-,TRBJ2-7,TRBV7-2,-,TGTGCCAGCAGCTTAGCTAATCCCGAGCAGTACTTC,CASSLANPEQYF
-,TRBJ1-1,TRBV7-3,-,TGTGCCAGCAGCATTTTAGGGGGGGCTGAAGCTTTCTTT,CASSILGGAEAFF
TRBD1,TRBJ1-6,TRBV7-6,-,TGTGCCAGCAGTATACAGGGGTTGGATTCACCCCTCCACTTT,CASSIQGLDSPLHF
-,TRBJ2-7,TRBV24-1,-,TGTGCCACCAGTGACCCGAAGAGCTCCTACGAGCAGTACTTC,CATSDPKSSYEQYF
TRBD2,TRBJ2-7,TRBV7-9,many,TGTGCCAGCAGCTCTCCTAGCGGGGGCCTTTACGAGCAGTACTTC,CASSSPSGGLYEQYF
-,TRBJ1-2,TRBV28,-,TGTGCCAGCAGACTCCAGGGGCTCGGCTACACCTTC,CASRLQGLGYTF
TRBD2,TRBJ2-1,TRBV5-1,once,TGCGCCAGCAGCTTGGTTGCGGGAGGCCTCAATGAGCAGTTCTTC,CASSLVAGGLNEQFF
-,TRBJ2-7,TRBV28,-,TGTGCCAGCAATCAGAGGTACGAGCAGTACTTC,CASNQRYEQYF
-,TRBJ2-5,TRBV19,-,TGTGCCAGTAGTATAGGTGGCGGGATAAGGGAGACCCAGTACTTC,CASSIGGGIRETQYF
TRBD1,TRBJ1-1,TRBV7-2,-,TGTGCCAGCAGCTTGGGACAGGGGTGGAGGCGGAACACTGAAGCTTTCTTT,CASSLGQGWRRNTEAFF
-,TRBJ1-6,TRBV9,once,TGTGCCAGCAGCGTAGAAGGCGGTAACTTTTCACCCCTCCACTTT,CASSVEGGNFSPLHF
TRBD1,TRBJ2-7,TRBV13,-,TGTGCCAGCAGCGCCGGGACAGCCCTCTACGAGCAGTACTTC,CASSAGTALYEQYF
TRBD1,TRBJ1-3,TRBV19,-,TGTGCCAGTACCGGGACAGACAGTGGAAACACCATATATTTT,CASTGTDSGNTIYF
TRBD1,TRBJ1-2,TRBV4-1,-,TGCGCCAGCAGCCAAGGAGGGGGACAGTCCTATGGCTACACCTTC,CASSQGGGQSYGYTF
-,TRBJ2-1,TRBV11-2,-,TGTGCCAGCAGCTTAGACAGGGAAGGTAATGAGCAGTTCTTC,CASSLDREGNEQFF
TRBD2,TRBJ2-1,TRBV12-3/TRBV12-4,-,TGTGCCAGCAGTCCCGGACTAGATGAGCAGTTCTTC,CASSPGLDEQFF
TRBD1,TRBJ2-7,TRBV4-1,-,TGCGCCAGCAGCCCAGGGGGCGGGACGGGCTACGAGCAGTACTTC,CASSPGGGTGYEQYF
TRBD2,TRBJ2-3,TRBV7-6,-,TGTGCCAGCAGCTTAGCCTCTAGCGGGAGCACAGATACGCAGTATTTT,CASSLASSGSTDTQYF
-,TRBJ2-3,TRBV11-3,-,TGTGCCAGCAGCTTAAGCGAGGCAGATACGCAGTATTTT,CASSLSEADTQYF
-,TRBJ1-2,TRBV27,-,TGTGCCAGCAGTTTTTTGGGGCCGAGGTTTGGCTACACCTTC,CASSFLGPRFGYTF
-,TRBJ2-3,TRBV5-4,-,TGTGCCAGCAGCGGCGGAGGGAACACAGATACGCAGTATTTT,CASSGGGNTDTQYF
-,TRBJ1-1,TRBV19,-,TGTGCCAGTAGGATATCTAGTCAGGGCGCCAAGAACACTGAAGCTTTCTTT,CASRISSQGAKNTEAFF
-,TRBJ2-7,TRBV30,-,TGTGCCTGGAGTGTAGCGCCACTGGGGCCTTACGAGCAGTACTTC,CAWSVAPLGPYEQYF
TRBD2,TRBJ2-7,TRBV28,-,TGTGCCAGCAGTGTCGGGAGGCGGGAGCAGTACTTC,CASSVGRREQYF
-,TRBJ2-7,TRBV18,few,TGTGCCAGCTCACCTGAACAGGGGGGGAACTACGAGCAGTACTTC,CASSPEQGGNYEQYF
-,TRBJ1-3,TRBV6-5,-,TGTGCCAGCAGATCAGGGTGGGGAAACACCATATATTTT,CASRSGWGNTIYF
-,TRBJ2-5,TRBV12-3/TRBV12-4,-,TGTGCCAGCAGACTACAAGAGACCCAGTACTTC,CASRLQETQYF
TRBD1,TRBJ1-2,TRBV7-8,-,TGTGCCAGCAGCTTAGCGCGGGGACAGGGAAACCATGGCTACACCTTC,CASSLARGQGNHGYTF
-,TRBJ1-4,TRBV30,-,TGTGCCTGGAGTGTACGAGGGGAAAAACTGTTTTTT,CAWSVRGEKLFF
TRBD1,TRBJ1-4,TRBV4-2,once,TGTGCCAGCGGGACAGATAATGAAAAACTGTTTTTT,CASGTDNEKLFF
-,TRBJ2-3,TRBV29-1,-,TGCAGCGCAACCCTCCTAGCGCAAAGCACAGATACGCAGTATTTT,CSATLLAQSTDTQYF
TRBD1,TRBJ2-5,TRBV5-1,-,TGCGCCAGCAGCTTAGGGACAGGTGCGGGTCAAGAGACCCAGTACTTC,CASSLGTGAGQETQYF
TRBD2,TRBJ2-1,TRBV9,-,TGTGCCAGCAGCGTAACGGCGGGAGGGGAAAATGAGCAGTTCTTC,CASSVTAGGENEQFF
TRBD1,TRBJ2-4,TRBV6-5,-,TGTGCCAGCAGCCGGAGCCCTGAGGACAGGGGATTCTTC,CASSRSPEDRGFF
-,TRBJ2-1,TRBV24-1,-,TGTGCCACCAGTACGACTAGGTGGGGTATCGGTGAGCAGTTCTTC,CATSTTRWGIGEQFF
TRBD2,TRBJ2-5,TRBV7-3,many,TGTGCCAGCAGCTTAAAGGCTAGCGGGGTGAAAGAGACCCAGTACTTC,CASSLKASGVKETQYF
-,TRBJ1-6,TRBV21-1,-,TGTGCCAGCAGCAAAGCACGTGACAACTATAATTCACCCCTCCACTTT,CASSKARDNYNSPLHF
TRBD2,TRBJ2-2,TRBV9,-,TGTGCCAGCAGCGTAGGCCTAGCGGGAGCCACCGGGGAGCTGTTTTTT,CASSVGLAGATGELFF
TRBD1,TRBJ1-2,TRBV11-2,-,TGTGCCATCAACAGGGGGGCCTCTTATGGCTACACCTTC,CAINRGASYGYTF
-,TRBJ2-2,TRBV9,-,TGTGCCAGCAGCGTAGGTACAGGGTCAAACACCGGGGAGCTGTTTTTT,CASSVGTGSNTGELFF
TRBD1,TRBJ1-1,TRBV6-1,few,TGTGCCAGCAGTGACCACGGACAGGGTGGGACTGAAGCTTTCTTT,CASSDHGQGGTEAFF
TRBD2,TRBJ2-1,TRBV7-3,-,TGTGCCAGCAGCCTTGTCCACGGGACTAGCGGGAGGAATGAGCAGTTCTTC,CASSLVHGTSGRNEQFF
TRBD1,TRBJ1-3,TRBV6-5,-,TGTGCCAGCAGTTCCACAGGGGGGAGAAACACCATATATTTT,CASSSTGGRNTIYF
-,TRBJ2-3,TRBV7-9,-,TGTGCCAGCAGCTCCCATGATACGCAGTATTTT,CASSSHDTQYF
-,TRBJ2-7,TRBV3-1/TRBV3-2,-,TGTGCCAGCAGCTTTCGAATCCGGCCTAGGACCTACGAGCAGTACTTC,CASSFRIRPRTYEQYF
TRBD1,TRBJ2-1,TRBV29-1,-,TGCAGCGCCGAAACCCGGGACAGGGGGCTAAATGAGCAGTTCTTC,CSAETRDRGLNEQFF
TRBD1,TRBJ1-2,TRBV6-5,-,TGTGCCAGCAAGCGACAGGGTTTTGGCTACACCTTC,CASKRQGFGYTF
-,TRBJ1-6,TRBV28,-,TGTGCCAGCAGGCGGGACGTTCGTTCACCCCTCCACTTT,CASRRDVRSPLHF
-,TRBJ1-6,TRBV6-1,-,TGTGCCAGCAGTGAAGCGCTAAGTTCGAATTCACCCCTCCACTTT,CASSEALSSNSPLHF
TRBD2,TRBJ2-1,TRBV5-1,-,TGCGCCAGCAGCGTGGGACTAGCGGGAGGCAATGAGCAGTTCTTC,CASSVGLAGGNEQFF
TRBD1,TRBJ2-4,TRBV6-5,-,TGTGCCAGTAAGGGCGGACAGGATCAGTACTTC,CASKGGQDQYF
TRBD1,TRBJ1-2,TRBV5-1,-,TGCGCCAGCAGCTTGGCCGGGACAGATAACTATGGCTACACCTTC,CASSLAGTDNYGYTF
TRBD2,TRBJ2-1,TRBV7-2,-,TGTGCCAGCAGCCTTAGCGGGAGGGCCGGCAATGAGCAGTTCTTC,CASSLSGRAGNEQFF
TRBD2,TRBJ2-1,TRBV5-1,few,TGCGCCAGCAGCTCCCAAACTAGCGGGCCCTACAATGAGCAGTTCTTC,CASSSQTSGPYNEQFF
-,TRBJ2-5,TRBV19,-,TGTGCCAGTAGCGCCAGTTACCAAGAGACCCAGTACTTC,CASSASYQETQYF